A single sample gave rise to the 10 T cell receptor beta chains below, sequenced in a study of control samples from healthy donors and cancer patients. Profiled with immunoSEQ multiplex PCR; TCRdb holds only in-frame clones, not every one. The sample has roughly 100,000 clones; around 90% are singletons. The source material was blood. These receptors came from a woman between 18 and 30 years old in good health.

V is TRBV11-2 and J is TRBJ1-2, with 10 bases aligning to TRBD1. Trimming cost V 5 bases and J 8 bases; bases outside gene matches: 14. Germline assignment: CDR1 SGHAT and CDR2 FQNNGV. The CDR3 totals 16 residues. DNA of the CDR3: TGTGCCAGCAGCCAGACAGGGGGCGAGGGTGTTAGCGGCTACACCTTC. Protein product: CASSQTGGEGVSGYTF.

The rearrangement links TRBV5-5 to TRBJ2-3; TRBD2 matches at 16 bases. The CDR3 loop spans 16 amino acids. From germline, CDR1 is SGHKS and CDR2 YYEKEE (reference sequence). The V gene end was trimmed by 4 bases and the J gene end by 9 bases; junction bases not matched to a gene: 8. CDR3 in amino acids: CASSATGTSGGATQYF. CDR3 DNA sequence: TGTGCCAGCAGCGCTACTGGGACTAGCGGGGGGGCCACGCAGTATTTT. Drawing the rest from reference TRBV5-5 and TRBJ2-3, the complete variable domain is DAGVTQSPTHLIKTRGQQVTLRCSPISGHKSVSWYQQVLGQGPQFIFQYYEKEERGRGNFPDRFSARQFPNYSSELNVNALLLGDSALYLCASSATGTSGGATQYFGPGTRLTVL.

The chain combines TRBV7-9 with TRBJ1-1, with 9 bases matching TRBD1. Per the germline V gene, CDR1 is SEHNR and CDR2 is FQNEAQ (reference sequence). Unmatched junction bases numbered 6, after V lost 5 bases and J lost 2 bases. The CDR3 contains 15 residues. The CDR3 nucleotides are TGTGCCAGCAGCAAGACAGGGGGTTTTAACACTGAAGCTTTCTTT. Protein sequence: CASSKTGGFNTEAFF.

The V and J genes are TRBV5-1 and TRBJ2-5; 7 bases line up with TRBD2. V lost 3 bases, J lost 4 bases, and 9 bases stayed unmatched. This CDR3 contains 15 residues. Germline-derived CDR1 and CDR2 are SGHRS and YFSETQ. DNA for the CDR3: TGCGCCAGCAGCTCGACTAGCATAGGGCGAGAGACCCAGTACTTC. The encoded protein is CASSSTSIGRETQYF. Full variable domain (remainder filled in from reference TRBV5-1 and TRBJ2-5): KAGVTQTPRYLIKTRGQQVTLSCSPISGHRSVSWYQQTPGQGLQFLFEYFSETQRNKGNFPGRFSGRQFSNSRSEMNVSTLELGDSALYLCASSSTSIGRETQYFGPGTRLLVL.

The chain links TRBV24-1 to TRBJ1-6; 8 nucleotides align to TRBD1. With 7 bases clipped from V and 9 bases from J, the junction kept 1 base outside the gene matches. CDR1 KGHDR and CDR2 SFDVKD come from the germline V gene. The CDR3 consists of 12 residues. The CDR3 bases are TGTGCCACCAGCAGGGGGCGTTCACCCCTCCACTTT. It yields the protein CATSRGRSPLHF.

The chain employs TRBV6-2 or TRBV6-3 and TRBJ1-4, with D uncertain. This CDR3 contains 15 residues. The V and J ends lost 0 bases and 5 bases respectively, with 10 bases between them. Per germline, CDR1 MNHEY and CDR2 SVGEGT. The CDR3 region is CASSYSMGGNEKLFF. For the CDR3, the DNA is TGTGCCAGCAGTTACTCTATGGGCGGGAATGAAAAACTGTTTTTT.

The V and J genes are TRBV2 and TRBJ1-1; D is uncertain. V was shortened by 5 bases and J by 1 base, with 8 bases between the two germline ends. CDR1 and CDR2 (germline): SNHLY, FYNNEI. This CDR3 comprises 13 residues. CDR3 DNA sequence: TGTGCCAGCAGTTCTGACGGGAACACTGAAGCTTTCTTT. This codes for CASSSDGNTEAFF.

This chain uses TRBV5-4 with TRBJ1-1; TRBD1 might be the D (5 bases). Trimming shortened V by 3 bases and J by 1 base, and 7 bases separated the two germline ends. The germline CDR1 and CDR2 sequences are SGHNT and YYREEE (reference sequence). The CDR3 sequence is 13 residues long. CDR3 in amino acids: CASSYDRNTEAFF. For the CDR3, the DNA is TGTGCCAGCAGCTACGACAGGAACACTGAAGCTTTCTTT. The full variable domain, its missing parts supplied by reference TRBV5-4 and TRBJ1-1, is ETGVTQSPTHLIKTRGQQVTLRCSSQSGHNTVSWYQQALGQGPQFIFQYYREEENGRGNFPPRFSGLQFPNYSSELNVNALELDDSALYLCASSYDRNTEAFFGQGTRLTVV.

This rearrangement joins TRBV24-1 to TRBJ2-1; tentative D call: TRBD1 (7 bases). Trimming cost V 7 bases and J 13 bases, with 19 bases left between them. In germline, CDR1 is KGHDR, CDR2 SFDVKD. CDR3 length: 13 amino acids. CDR3 in amino acids: CATRGGPGAEQFF. The DNA for the CDR3 is TGTGCCACCAGAGGGGGCCCGGGGGCGGAACAGTTCTTC.

The chain combines TRBV5-4 with TRBJ2-5, with 7 bases matching TRBD2. The germline V gene has CDR1 SGHNT and CDR2 YYREEE (reference sequence). The V segment lost 5 bases and the J segment 4 bases; nucleotides outside the gene matches: 11. CDR3 length equals 15 residues. The CDR3 protein is CASRMRGGVGETQYF. CDR3 in DNA: TGTGCCAGCAGAATGCGCGGGGGAGTAGGAGAGACCCAGTACTTC.